This T cell receptor beta chain was retrieved from a study of blood T cell repertoires in COVID-19. The wider study: The origin of the acute and convalescent COVID-19 samples was the United States, Italy and Spain.

In the authors' workflow: Quantification of nucleated cells was approximated via reference gene primer amplification. Assay used: immunoSEQ multiplex PCR; TCRdb lists only in-frame clones, some missing. Clone size and the V and J calls come from that table; the DNA yielded D and trimming. The sample gives 150,000 to 200,000 clones, 94% of which show up once; roughly 0.7% is in the top ten. Patients in Seattle were enrolled during active infection, then followed longitudinally. Deletions cut 1 base from V and 3 bases from J, with 15 bases between. Per the germline V gene, CDR1 is SGHRS and CDR2 is YFSETQ. This CDR3 is 16 amino acids long.

Sequenced input: peripheral blood. The chain joins TRBV5-1 to TRBJ2-3; D possibly corresponds to TRBD2 (6 bases). This clonotype originated in a man aged 25-45 years with COVID-19, enrolled during active disease. CDR3 nucleotides: TGCGCCAGCAGCTTGTCCGGCGGGACGGCTACAGATACGCAGTATTTT. This sequence encodes CASSLSGGTATDTQYF.